The 14 T cell receptor beta chains presented below share a single source sample, sequenced in a study of T cell changes during pregnancy in multiple sclerosis. Libraries were prepared by immunoSEQ multiplex PCR; TCRdb keeps only in-frame clonotypes and omits some of them. This table holds more than 90,000 clones, about 94% found once. The sequencing here drew on peripheral blood, taken in the third trimester of pregnancy. These receptors were collected from a female donor with multiple sclerosis, enrolled in a pregnancy study.

This chain links TRBV5-1 with TRBJ2-2, with TRBD1 as a possible D gene (5 bases). The CDR3 covers 15 residues. CDR1 SGHRS and CDR2 YFSETQ come from the germline V gene. The V and J ends lost 0 bases and 6 bases respectively, with 12 bases between them. The CDR3 nucleotides read TGCGCCAGCAGCTTGGATCCAGGGATTCCCGGGGAGCTGTTTTTT. It encodes CASSLDPGIPGELFF. The whole variable domain, remainder taken from reference TRBV5-1 and TRBJ2-2, is KAGVTQTPRYLIKTRGQQVTLSCSPISGHRSVSWYQQTPGQGLQFLFEYFSETQRNKGNFPGRFSGRQFSNSRSEMNVSTLELGDSALYLCASSLDPGIPGELFFGEGSRLTVL.

The genes are TRBV7-2 and TRBJ2-7; 7 nucleotides align to TRBD2. CDR1 SGHTA and CDR2 FQGNSA come from the germline V gene. The length of the CDR3 is 14 residues. Trimming cost V 5 bases and J 3 bases; bases outside gene matches: 7. CDR3 loop: CASSLSLAVYEQYF. CDR3 DNA sequence: TGTGCCAGCAGCCTGTCCCTAGCGGTCTACGAGCAGTACTTC. The complete variable domain, with remaining parts taken from reference TRBV7-2 and TRBJ2-7, reads GAGVSQSPSNKVTEKGKDVELRCDPISGHTALYWYRQSLGQGLEFLIYFQGNSAPDKSGLPSDRFSAERTGGSVSTLTIQRTQQEDSAVYLCASSLSLAVYEQYFGPGTRLTVT.

This chain joins TRBV5-1 and TRBJ2-7; D ambiguous. CDR1 SGHRS and CDR2 YFSETQ come from the germline V gene. The CDR3 length is 16 residues. Trimming shortened V by 0 bases and J by 0 bases, and 13 bases separated the two germline ends. CDR3 amino acids: CASSLDSASSSYEQYF. The CDR3 coding sequence is TGCGCCAGCAGCTTGGACTCAGCGTCCAGCTCCTACGAGCAGTACTTC.

The rearrangement links TRBV19 to TRBJ2-1, with D uncertain. With 4 bases removed from V and 6 bases from J, the gap between germline ends came to 16 bases. The germline V gene has CDR1 LNHDA and CDR2 SQIVND (reference sequence). This CDR3 spans 15 amino acids. The chain's CDR3 is CASSTRTFGGNEQFF. The CDR3 region has the DNA TGTGCCAGTAGTACTCGTACCTTCGGCGGCAATGAGCAGTTCTTC.

The V gene is TRBV19, the J gene TRBJ1-2; D is perhaps TRBD1 (5 bases). Germline CDR1 is LNHDA and CDR2 is SQIVND (reference sequence). The CDR3 has 13 amino acids. Trimming pared 10 bases from V and 2 bases from J, leaving 14 bases between. As DNA, the CDR3 is TGTGCCACCGGGGGAAAAGTGAACTATGGCTACACCTTC. Amino acid sequence: CATGGKVNYGYTF.

In its sample, this clone was seen once. The chain uses TRBV2 and TRBJ1-1, with TRBD1 identical over 7 bases. V lost 10 bases, J lost 3 bases, and 5 bases stayed unmatched. CDR1 SNHLY and CDR2 FYNNEI come from the germline V gene. This CDR3 region has 12 residues. The chain's CDR3 is CANPGGYTEAFF. As DNA, the CDR3 is TGTGCCAATCCAGGGGGGTACACTGAAGCTTTCTTT.

V usage is TRBV11-2 and J usage is TRBJ1-2; possibly TRBD1 for D (6 bases). The CDR3 length is 15 residues. V lost 2 bases and J lost 2, with 12 bases in between. Germline values: CDR1 SGHAT, CDR2 FQNNGV. CDR3 sequence (DNA): TGTGCCAGCAGCTTAAGTGGCAGGGGAAACTATGGCTACACCTTC. The encoded protein is CASSLSGRGNYGYTF.

The table lists this clone with a count of one. V and J are TRBV20-1 and TRBJ2-7; D gene uncertain. Between the trimmed V and J ends, which lost 4 bases and 2 bases, there was a span of 6 bases. The CDR3 has 11 amino acids. The V gene's germline CDR1 is DFQATT and CDR2 SNEGSKA (reference sequence). The DNA for the CDR3 is TGCAGTGCTACCCTTACCTACGAGCAGTACTTC. This translates into CSATLTYEQYF.

The chain has TRBV6-5 and TRBJ1-1, with unresolved D. Trimming pared 0 bases from V and 2 bases from J, leaving 4 bases between. CDR3 length: 13 amino acids. In germline, CDR1 is MNHEY, CDR2 SVGAGI. The CDR3 loop is CASSYSQNTEAFF. For the CDR3, the DNA is TGTGCCAGCAGTTACTCCCAAAACACTGAAGCTTTCTTT.

The rearrangement uses TRBV5-4 and TRBJ2-6; TRBD2 matches 7 bases. The CDR3 totals 16 residues. V shed 4 bases, J shed 0 bases, and the junction held 4 bases outside the gene matches. Germline values: CDR1 SGHNT, CDR2 YYREEE (reference sequence). The CDR3 bases are TGTGCCAGCAGCCCCCTAGCGGCCTCTGGGGCCAACGTCCTGACTTTC. Translated: CASSPLAASGANVLTF.

The CDR3 here is CASSTRQLNEQFF. CDR3 in DNA: TGTGCCAGCAGCACTCGACAACTCAATGAGCAGTTCTTC. V and J are TRBV28 and TRBJ2-1; no clear D gene. Trimming pared 6 bases from V and 6 bases from J, leaving 12 bases between. CDR3 length: 13 amino acids. The germline CDR1 and CDR2 sequences are MDHEN and SYDVKM.

This chain uses TRBV6-5 with TRBJ1-4, with 8 bases that match TRBD1. Germline values: CDR1 MNHEY, CDR2 SVGAGI. V shed 3 bases and J 8 bases; nucleotides not matched to a gene: 5. This CDR3 has 14 amino acids. The CDR3, as DNA: TGTGCCAGCAGTTATTCGCGGACAGGGGAAAAACTGTTTTTT. Amino acids: CASSYSRTGEKLFF.

The chain is built from TRBV6-1 and TRBJ2-4; D uncertain. Germline loops: CDR1 MNHNS, CDR2 SASEGT. The CDR3 is 13 residues long. V was pared by 0 bases and J by 13 bases, with 13 bases between. The CDR3 sequence: CASSEAGRVGQYF. The CDR3, as DNA: TGTGCCAGCAGTGAAGCTGGCCGGGTCGGACAGTACTTC.

The chain combines TRBV28 with TRBJ2-3, with TRBD2 matching 8 bases. The CDR3 loop spans 12 amino acids. V shed 10 bases, J shed 6 bases, and the junction held 6 bases outside the gene matches. Looked up from germline, CDR1 is MDHEN and CDR2 is SYDVKM. CDR3 sequence (DNA): TGTGCCACCCTGACTAGCGCGGATACGCAGTATTTT. As protein: CATLTSADTQYF.